This is a list of T cell receptor beta chains from one sample in a study of blood T cell repertoires in COVID-19. Data came from immunoSEQ multiplex PCR; TCRdb stores just in-frame clones and leaves some out. The sample has roughly 230,000 clones, 84% seen once. Sequenced: peripheral blood. Every receptor here comes from a man aged 50 to 59 with acute or convalescent COVID-19. CDR3s include the opening cysteine and the closing phenylalanine or tryptophan. A D gene is named only where the DNA matches it firmly.

d_call: TRBD2
j_call: TRBJ2-2
v_call: TRBV5-1
cdr3_aa: CASSFGLVAGELFF

d_call: TRBD1
j_call: TRBJ1-1
v_call: TRBV18
cdr3_aa: CASSPVHRGLNTEAFF

d_call: -
j_call: TRBJ2-1
v_call: TRBV18
cdr3_aa: CATSAKGGSNHNEQFF

d_call: -
j_call: TRBJ1-2
v_call: TRBV11-1
cdr3_aa: CAIPSNYGYTF

d_call: -
j_call: TRBJ2-2
v_call: TRBV7-6
cdr3_aa: CASSLVFTVGAGELFF

d_call: TRBD1
j_call: TRBJ1-6
v_call: TRBV19
cdr3_aa: CASSAEGTAYNSPLHF

d_call: -
j_call: TRBJ2-1
v_call: TRBV27
cdr3_aa: CASSLGTSPYNEQFF

d_call: TRBD2
j_call: TRBJ2-7
v_call: TRBV7-9
cdr3_aa: CASSLESAGLVSYEQYF

d_call: -
j_call: TRBJ1-2
v_call: TRBV18
cdr3_aa: CASSLDGTTEYGYTF

d_call: -
j_call: TRBJ1-1
v_call: TRBV7-7
cdr3_aa: CASSFREDTEAFF

d_call: TRBD2
j_call: TRBJ2-1
v_call: TRBV11-2
cdr3_aa: CASSFSIAGGYNEQFF

d_call: -
j_call: TRBJ2-1
v_call: TRBV28
cdr3_aa: CASSSRNEQFF

d_call: -
j_call: TRBJ2-3
v_call: TRBV11-3
cdr3_aa: CASSLAGWGTSTDTQYF

d_call: -
j_call: TRBJ1-6
v_call: TRBV2
cdr3_aa: CASKAGTDSPLHF

d_call: TRBD1
j_call: TRBJ1-1
v_call: TRBV28
cdr3_aa: CASSTTGGRTEAFF

d_call: TRBD1
j_call: TRBJ1-4
v_call: TRBV18
cdr3_aa: CASSSGQEATNEKLFF

d_call: -
j_call: TRBJ2-5
v_call: TRBV3-1/TRBV3-2
cdr3_aa: CASRPLRGDKGQETQYF

d_call: -
j_call: TRBJ1-2
v_call: TRBV7-9
cdr3_aa: CASSLVAEIYGYTF

d_call: -
j_call: TRBJ2-1
v_call: TRBV24-1
cdr3_aa: CATSESNSWPYEQFF

d_call: TRBD1
j_call: TRBJ1-1
v_call: TRBV2
cdr3_aa: CASRPQGEGSTEAFF

d_call: -
j_call: TRBJ2-1
v_call: TRBV10-1
cdr3_aa: CASSESYRMSEQFF

d_call: TRBD1
j_call: TRBJ1-5
v_call: TRBV6-4
cdr3_aa: CASSEATGTPQHF

d_call: -
j_call: TRBJ1-5
v_call: TRBV6-1
cdr3_aa: CASSETGGKQPQHF

d_call: TRBD1
j_call: TRBJ2-7
v_call: TRBV7-9
cdr3_aa: CASSSGTGGTFYEQYF

d_call: TRBD1
j_call: TRBJ1-1
v_call: TRBV6-5
cdr3_aa: CASGGQMNTEAFF

d_call: -
j_call: TRBJ2-5
v_call: TRBV7-6
cdr3_aa: CASSLRSREWETQYF

d_call: -
j_call: TRBJ2-2
v_call: TRBV4-1
cdr3_aa: CASSASLNTGELFF

d_call: TRBD2
j_call: TRBJ2-7
v_call: TRBV5-1
cdr3_aa: CASSKAGGLTYEQYF

d_call: TRBD1
j_call: TRBJ1-5
v_call: TRBV12-5
cdr3_aa: CASGSGTASNQPQHF

d_call: TRBD1
j_call: TRBJ1-3
v_call: TRBV27
cdr3_aa: CASRHTGQAGGNTIYF

d_call: -
j_call: TRBJ2-5
v_call: TRBV11-3
cdr3_aa: CASSRRGYPFQETQYF

d_call: -
j_call: TRBJ2-7
v_call: TRBV5-1
cdr3_aa: CASSYWGGGRAYEQYF

d_call: TRBD1
j_call: TRBJ1-4
v_call: TRBV5-1
cdr3_aa: CASSLSTGGNEKLFF

d_call: TRBD1
j_call: TRBJ1-1
v_call: TRBV6-5
cdr3_aa: CASSYGQGVAEAFF

d_call: -
j_call: TRBJ1-2
v_call: TRBV13
cdr3_aa: CASSPYRQVNYGYTF

d_call: -
j_call: TRBJ2-3
v_call: TRBV28
cdr3_aa: CASSRYLPDTQYF

d_call: -
j_call: TRBJ2-2
v_call: TRBV3-1/TRBV3-2
cdr3_aa: CASSPQNTGELFF

d_call: -
j_call: TRBJ2-7
v_call: TRBV28
cdr3_aa: CASNTYEQYF

d_call: TRBD2
j_call: TRBJ2-3
v_call: TRBV10-3
cdr3_aa: CAISTSGGYTDTQYF

d_call: -
j_call: TRBJ1-2
v_call: TRBV7-9
cdr3_aa: CASSHRATNYGYTF

d_call: -
j_call: TRBJ1-5
v_call: TRBV19
cdr3_aa: CASSLRPGSNQPQHF

d_call: -
j_call: TRBJ1-5
v_call: TRBV4-1
cdr3_aa: CASSQDRTGYSNQPQHF

d_call: -
j_call: TRBJ1-2
v_call: TRBV18
cdr3_aa: CASSPPSGYGYTF

d_call: -
j_call: TRBJ1-1
v_call: TRBV7-9
cdr3_aa: CASSPQALNTEAFF

d_call: -
j_call: TRBJ1-2
v_call: TRBV7-8
cdr3_aa: CASSLQMEGGYTF

d_call: TRBD2
j_call: TRBJ2-1
v_call: TRBV7-8
cdr3_aa: CASSFLLAGGPQFF

d_call: -
j_call: TRBJ1-5
v_call: TRBV7-2
cdr3_aa: CASSLGQDNQPQHF

d_call: -
j_call: TRBJ2-5
v_call: TRBV7-9
cdr3_aa: CASSSGETQYF

d_call: TRBD1
j_call: TRBJ1-2
v_call: TRBV29-1
cdr3_aa: CSVRQGAYYGYTF